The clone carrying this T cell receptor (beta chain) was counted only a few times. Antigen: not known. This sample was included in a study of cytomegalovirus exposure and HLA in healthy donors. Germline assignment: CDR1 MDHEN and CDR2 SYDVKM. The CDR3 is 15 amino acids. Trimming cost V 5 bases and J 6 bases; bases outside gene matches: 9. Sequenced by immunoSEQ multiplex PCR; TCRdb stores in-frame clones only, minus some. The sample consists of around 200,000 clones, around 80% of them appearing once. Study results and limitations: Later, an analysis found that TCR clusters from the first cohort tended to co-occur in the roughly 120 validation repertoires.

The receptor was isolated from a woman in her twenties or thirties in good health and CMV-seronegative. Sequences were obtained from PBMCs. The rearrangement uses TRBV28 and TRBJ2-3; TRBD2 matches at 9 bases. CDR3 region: CASSKPLAGLDTQYF. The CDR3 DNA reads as TGTGCCAGCAGTAAACCCCTAGCGGGGTTGGATACGCAGTATTTT.